The clone carrying this T cell receptor beta chain turned up a few times. Constant-segment primers were used for 5'RACE, and the resulting TCR alpha and TCR beta cDNA libraries carried sample barcodes and UMIs. TCRdb fed the 5' RACE reads into MiXCR, producing one record per CDR3 protein. The sample consists of about 400,000 distinct CDR3 sequences, more than 15% of them appearing once. The data originate from a study of T-cell memory formation after mild COVID-19. In the study overall: Each donor largely had its own TCR clusters.

This sequence originates from a man between 18 and 29 years old who had mild COVID-19 (a few samples of this study predate the infection). Cell type and time point are not known. The sample comprised PBMCs or a T cell subset sorted from them (not recorded which).

CDR3 sequence reads: CAIRGTGDSYEQYF. CDR3 coding DNA: TGTGCCATCAGGGGGACAGGGGATTCCTACGAGCAGTACTTC. The V call is TRBV10-3, the J call TRBJ2-7, with 10 bases identical to TRBD1. Germline V gives CDR1 ENHRY, CDR2 SYGVKD. The length of the CDR3 is 14 residues. V lost 6 bases and J lost 1; bases outside the gene matches: 3.